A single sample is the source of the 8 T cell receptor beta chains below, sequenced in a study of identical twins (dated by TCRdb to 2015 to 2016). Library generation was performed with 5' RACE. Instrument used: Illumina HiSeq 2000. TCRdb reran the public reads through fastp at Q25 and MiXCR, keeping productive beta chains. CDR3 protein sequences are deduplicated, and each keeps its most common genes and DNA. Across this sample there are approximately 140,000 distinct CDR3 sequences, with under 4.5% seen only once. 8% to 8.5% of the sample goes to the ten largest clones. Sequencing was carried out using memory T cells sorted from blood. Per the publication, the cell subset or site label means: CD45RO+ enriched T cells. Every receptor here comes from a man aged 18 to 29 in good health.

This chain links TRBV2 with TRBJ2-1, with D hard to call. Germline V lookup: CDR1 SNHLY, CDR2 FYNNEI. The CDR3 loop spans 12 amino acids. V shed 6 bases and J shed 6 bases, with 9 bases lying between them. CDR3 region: CASSVSSNEQFF. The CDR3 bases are TGTGCCAGCAGCGTTTCTAGCAATGAGCAGTTCTTC. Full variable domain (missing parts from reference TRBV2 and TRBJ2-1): EPEVTQTPSHQVTQMGQEVILRCVPISNHLYFYWYRQILGQKVEFLVSFYNNEISEKSEIFDDQFSVERPDGSNFTLKIRSTKLEDSAMYFCASSVSSNEQFFGPGTRLTVL.

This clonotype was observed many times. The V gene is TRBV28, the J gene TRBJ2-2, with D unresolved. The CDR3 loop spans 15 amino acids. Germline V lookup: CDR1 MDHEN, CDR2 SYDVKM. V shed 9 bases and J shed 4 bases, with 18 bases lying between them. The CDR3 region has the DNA TGTGCCAGTTTTGACAACCTTGGTAGCACCGGGGAGCTGTTTTTT. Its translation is CASFDNLGSTGELFF.

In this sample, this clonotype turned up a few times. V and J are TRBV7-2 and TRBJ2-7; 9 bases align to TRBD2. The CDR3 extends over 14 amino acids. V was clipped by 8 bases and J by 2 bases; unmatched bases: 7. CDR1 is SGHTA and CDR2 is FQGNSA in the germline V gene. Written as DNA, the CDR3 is TGTGCCAGCGGAGTAGCGGGAGTTCCCTACGAGCAGTACTTC. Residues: CASGVAGVPYEQYF.

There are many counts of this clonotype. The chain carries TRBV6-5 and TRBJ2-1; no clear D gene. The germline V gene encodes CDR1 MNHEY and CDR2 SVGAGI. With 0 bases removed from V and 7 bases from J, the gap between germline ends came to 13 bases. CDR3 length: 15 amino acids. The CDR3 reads CASSYSERGWNEQFF. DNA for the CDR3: TGTGCCAGCAGTTACTCTGAACGCGGTTGGAATGAGCAGTTCTTC.

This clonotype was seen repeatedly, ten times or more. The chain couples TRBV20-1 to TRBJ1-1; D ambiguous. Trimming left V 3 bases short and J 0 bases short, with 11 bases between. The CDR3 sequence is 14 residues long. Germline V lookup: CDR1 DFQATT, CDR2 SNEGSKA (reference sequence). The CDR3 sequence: CSASGKEMNTEAFF. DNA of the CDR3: TGCAGTGCTAGTGGAAAGGAGATGAACACTGAAGCTTTCTTT.

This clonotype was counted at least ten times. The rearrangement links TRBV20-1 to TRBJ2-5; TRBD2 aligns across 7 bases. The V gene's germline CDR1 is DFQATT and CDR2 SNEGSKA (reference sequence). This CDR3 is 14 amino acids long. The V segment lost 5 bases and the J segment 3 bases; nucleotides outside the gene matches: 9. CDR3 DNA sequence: TGCAGTGCTCCACCGTGGGGGAGGGAAGAGACCCAGTACTTC. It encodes CSAPPWGREETQYF.

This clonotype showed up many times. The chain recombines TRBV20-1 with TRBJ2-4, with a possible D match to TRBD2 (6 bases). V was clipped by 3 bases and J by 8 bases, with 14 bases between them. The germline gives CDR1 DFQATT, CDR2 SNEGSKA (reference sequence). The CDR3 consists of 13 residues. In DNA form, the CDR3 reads TGCAGTGCTAGCTGGAGCGGGTCGGACATTCAGTACTTC. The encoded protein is CSASWSGSDIQYF.

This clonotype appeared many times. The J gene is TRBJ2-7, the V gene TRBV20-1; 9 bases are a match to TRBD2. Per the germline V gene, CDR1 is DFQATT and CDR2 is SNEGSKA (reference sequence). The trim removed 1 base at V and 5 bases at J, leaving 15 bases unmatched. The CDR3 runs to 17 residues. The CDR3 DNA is TGCAGTGCTAGAGGCCTAGCGGGAAACGACTATCGTGACGAGCAGTACTTC. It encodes CSARGLAGNDYRDEQYF.